These 15 T cell receptor beta chains came from one sample sequenced in a study of glioma-infiltrating T cells. TCR alpha and beta CDR3 regions were amplified from RNA using iRepertoire nested multiplex PCR. In TCRdb, the multiplex PCR reads were re-called with MiXCR into one record per CDR3 protein. Found here are about 410,000 distinct CDR3 sequences, more than 35% of them singletons; the top ten hold 12%. The sample taken for sequencing was glioma tissue, nonneoplastic brain tissue, or PBMCs (not recorded which). The receptor set was obtained from a human donor with low-grade glioma or glioblastoma, undergoing nonglioma brain surgery, or in good health (not recorded which).

The table lists this clonotype with a few counts. This chain uses TRBV7-8 with TRBJ2-3, with 7 bases that match TRBD2. Germline V gives CDR1 SGHVS, CDR2 FQNEAQ. The CDR3 length is 16 residues. The ends lost 10 bases at V and 0 bases at J; junction bases unmatched: 13. Here the CDR3 DNA reads TGTGCCACCCAGCCGGGAGGAGGGGCCAGCACAGATACGCAGTATTTT. Protein: CATQPGGGASTDTQYF.

The table lists this clonotype with many counts. The chain links TRBV6-2 or TRBV6-3 to TRBJ1-6; 8 bases map to TRBD1. The germline CDR1 and CDR2 sequences are MNHEY and SVGEGT. After removal of 10 bases from V and 8 bases from J, the junction contained 10 bases not matched to a gene. The CDR3 is made up of 14 amino acids. CDR3 amino acids: CANYSGTGDSPLHF. In nucleotides, the CDR3 is TGTGCCAACTACTCCGGGACAGGTGATTCACCCCTCCACTTT.

Concerning this clonotype itself: A much larger clonotype is one base distant, so this may be a read error. The V gene is TRBV15, the J gene TRBJ2-3, with D possibly being TRBD1 (6 bases). CDR1 is LNHNV and CDR2 is YYDKDF in the germline V gene (reference sequence). This CDR3 comprises 14 residues. As DNA, the CDR3 is TGTGCCACCAGCAGAGTAAGGGACACAGATAGGCAGTATTTT. Amino acid sequence: CATSRVRDTDRQYF.

This clonotype occurred many times. The CDR3 nucleotides read TGTGCCAGCAGTTTACCGACTACGGGACTGAAAGATCCCTACGAGCAGTACTTC. Amino acid sequence: CASSLPTTGLKDPYEQYF. V usage is TRBV28 and J usage is TRBJ2-7; a possible D gene is TRBD2 (6 bases). This CDR3 is built from 18 residues. Germline CDR1 and CDR2: MDHEN and SYDVKM. Trimming removed 2 bases from V and 2 bases from J, with 22 bases in between.

Only a few counts were recorded for this clonotype. CDR3 protein: CASSSGRGAYEQYF. For the CDR3, the DNA is TGTGCCAGCAGCTCTGGGAGGGGGGCCTACGAGCAGTACTTC. The chain uses TRBV7-9 and TRBJ2-7, with D maybe TRBD2 (7 bases). V lost 4 bases and J 2 bases, leaving 12 bases between the germline ends. This CDR3 has 14 residues. The V gene's germline CDR1 is SEHNR and CDR2 FQNEAQ (reference sequence).

This clonotype appeared many times. The genes are TRBV28 and TRBJ1-1; no clear D gene. The ends were cut back, 4 bases at V and 3 bases at J, with 15 bases in the middle. Per the germline V gene, CDR1 is MDHEN and CDR2 is SYDVKM. This CDR3 region has 15 residues. The CDR3 loop is CASSYPGRTDTEAFF. In DNA form, the CDR3 reads TGTGCCAGCAGTTACCCCGGGAGGACCGACACTGAAGCTTTCTTT.

To note about this clonotype: A much larger clone differs by one base, so this may be a read error. Since the CDR3 does not end with the conserved phenylalanine or tryptophan, this likely comes from a read error. The chain joins TRBV27 to TRBJ2-1; D gene ambiguous. CDR1 is MNHEY and CDR2 is SMNVEV in the germline V gene (reference sequence). The CDR3 sequence is 15 residues long. Trimming took off 6 bases at V and 6 bases at J, with 18 bases between the two ends. For the CDR3, the DNA is TGTGCCAGCAGGCCTTTCCAAGGGATACGCAATGAGCAGTTCCTC. Translated: CASRPFQGIRNEQFL.

The chain recombines TRBV12-3 or TRBV12-4 with TRBJ1-5; 8 nucleotides agree with TRBD1. The length of the CDR3 is 14 residues. The ends lost 10 bases at V and 4 bases at J; junction bases unmatched: 9. The CDR3 region has the DNA TGTGCCATCAGGCAGACAGGGGTAAATCAGCCCCAGCATTTT. It yields the protein CAIRQTGVNQPQHF.

This clonotype occurred a few times. A much larger clone sits a single nucleotide away, making a read error possible. The J gene is TRBJ2-7, the V gene TRBV2; unclear D gene. Between the trimmed V and J ends, which lost 2 bases and 4 bases, there was a span of 0 bases. The CDR3 consists of 10 residues. Germline CDR1 and CDR2: SNHLY and FYNNEI. The CDR3 region has the DNA TGTGCCAGCAGTGAATACGAGCAGTACTTC. It specifies CASSEYEQYF. Based on the CDR3 plus reference TRBV2 and TRBJ2-7, the full variable domain is EPEVTQTPSHQVTQMGQEVILRCVPISNHLYFYWYRQILGQKVEFLVSFYNNEISEKSEIFDDQFSVERPDGSNFTLKIRSTKLEDSAMYFCASSEYEQYFGPGTRLTVT.

The rearrangement joins TRBV7-9 to TRBJ1-1; D not resolved. The germline V and J ends were trimmed by 1 base and 1 base, with 7 bases remaining between them. The CDR3 length is 14 residues. The germline CDR1 and CDR2 sequences are SEHNR and FQNEAQ (reference sequence). CDR3 sequence reads: CASSLDSANTEAFF. The DNA for the CDR3 is TGTGCCAGCAGCTTAGATTCAGCGAACACTGAAGCTTTCTTT.

The chain couples TRBV27 to TRBJ2-7; 12 bases align to TRBD2. The CDR3 is made up of 17 amino acids. Per germline, CDR1 MNHEY and CDR2 SMNVEV (reference sequence). V trimming: 6 bases; J trimming: 3 bases; junction bases outside the gene matches: 12. CDR3 bases: TGTGCCAGCAGCCGGAATACCGGGACTAGCGGGCTCTACGAGCAGTACTTC. It specifies CASSRNTGTSGLYEQYF.

On this clonotype: No conserved phenylalanine or tryptophan is present at the end of the CDR3, so a read error is the likely explanation. The DNA is omitted, as the CDR3 cannot be located on it reliably, and the CDR3 follows TCRdb's listing. The V call is TRBV6-1, the J call TRBJ2-1; TRBD2, the table's D call, was not compared with the DNA. From its first to its last residue, the CDR3 has 12 amino acids. Germline V gene lookup returns CDR1 MNHNS and CDR2 SASEGT. CDR3 protein: CASSFHREAILS.

As concerns this clonotype: Mismatch with germline at one junction end may stem from a read error. J is TRBJ2-1 and V is TRBV2; TRBD1 is a possible D gene (6 bases). The CDR3 is made up of 15 amino acids. CDR1 and CDR2 (germline): SNHLY, FYNNEI. The CDR3 DNA reads as TGTTCCAGACAGCGGTTGGTAGGACAGAACAATGAGCAGTTCTTC. As protein: CSRQRLVGQNNEQFF.

Remarks on this clonotype: At one boundary the junction diverges from the germline segment, which might be a read error. The V call is TRBV6-1, the J call TRBJ1-1, with no clear D. This CDR3 spans 13 amino acids. In germline, CDR1 is MNHNS, CDR2 SASEGT. The CDR3 DNA sequence: TGTGCCAGCATATTTACCCTGAACACTGAAGCCTTCTTT. Translating gives CASIFTLNTEAFF.

A word on this clonotype: This clone may be a read error of a much larger clone one base away. The chain joins TRBV6-2 or TRBV6-3 to TRBJ1-1, with D hard to call. V lost 4 bases, J lost 8 bases, and 20 bases lay in between. The CDR3 runs 15 residues. The germline V gene has CDR1 MNHEY and CDR2 SVGEGT. As DNA, the CDR3 is TGTGCCAGCAGTTCTATTAGACCGACGGCTCCAGAAGCTTTCTTT. Its translation is CASSSIRPTAPEAFF.